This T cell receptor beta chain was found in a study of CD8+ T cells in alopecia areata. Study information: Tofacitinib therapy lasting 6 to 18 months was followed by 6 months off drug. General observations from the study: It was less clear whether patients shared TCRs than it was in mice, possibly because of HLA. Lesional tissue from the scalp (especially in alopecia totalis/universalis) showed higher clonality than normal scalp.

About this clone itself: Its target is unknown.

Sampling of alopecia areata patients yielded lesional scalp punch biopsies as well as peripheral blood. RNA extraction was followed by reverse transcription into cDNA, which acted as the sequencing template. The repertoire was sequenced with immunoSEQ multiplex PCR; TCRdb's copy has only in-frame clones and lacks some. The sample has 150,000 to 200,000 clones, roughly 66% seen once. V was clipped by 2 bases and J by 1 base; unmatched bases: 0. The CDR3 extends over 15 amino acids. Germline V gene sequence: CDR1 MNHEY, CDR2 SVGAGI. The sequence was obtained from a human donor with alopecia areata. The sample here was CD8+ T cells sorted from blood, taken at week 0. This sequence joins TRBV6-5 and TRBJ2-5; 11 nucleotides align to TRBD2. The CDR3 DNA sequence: TGTGCCAGCAGTTACACTAGCGGGGGCCAAGAGACCCAGTACTTC. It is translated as CASSYTSGGQETQYF.